A single sample is the source of the 20 T cell receptor beta chains below, sequenced in a study of regulatory T cells. Amplification used 52 TRBV primers and 13 TRBJ primers. Here immunoSEQ multiplex PCR was the method, and the copy in TCRdb shows in-frame clones only, minus some. The table has approximately 10,000 clones, about 80% seen once; the top ten hold over 9.5%. Sequences were obtained from CD8+ T cells sorted from blood. These receptors all come from a person between 18 and 30 years old with CD3G deficiency.

The table lists this clone with a few counts. V gene TRBV9 combines with J gene TRBJ2-3, with a possible D match to TRBD2 (6 bases). The V end was cut by 3 bases, the J end by 2 bases, with 16 bases between. The germline CDR1 and CDR2 sequences are SGDLS and YYNGEE. There are 16 residues in the CDR3. The CDR3 loop reads CASSGTPSGSTDTQYF. CDR3 sequence (DNA): TGTGCCAGCAGCGGGACACCAAGCGGGTCCACAGATACGCAGTATTTT.

The rearrangement joins TRBV30 to TRBJ2-2; 9 bases line up with TRBD1. Losses at the gene ends were 8 bases for V and 5 bases for J; bases not matched to a gene: 6. Germline V gene sequence: CDR1 GTSNPN, CDR2 SVGIG (reference sequence). CDR3 size: 13 residues. CDR3 nucleotides: TGTGCCCTGGGGGACAGGGCAACCGGGGAGCTGTTTTTT. Translated, it gives CALGDRATGELFF.

By its share, this clone is medium-sized (0.01 to 0.1%). J is TRBJ2-3 and V is TRBV6-1, with a possible D match to TRBD1 (5 bases). The V end lost 3 bases, the J end lost 0 bases, and 13 bases lay between the germline ends. The CDR3 is 16 amino acids. Germline V gene sequence: CDR1 MNHNS, CDR2 SASEGT. The CDR3 loop is CASSDFRGSSTDTQYF. In nucleotides, the CDR3 is TGTGCCAGCAGTGACTTTAGGGGATCTAGCACAGATACGCAGTATTTT.

The chain couples TRBV6-1 to TRBJ2-7; D is uncertain. Germline loops: CDR1 MNHNS, CDR2 SASEGT. The CDR3 spans 15 residues. Trimming took 2 bases from V and 3 from J, leaving 14 bases between them. Written as DNA, the CDR3 is TGTGCCAGCAGTGAATGGATACGGCCGGTCTACGAGCAGTACTTC. This sequence encodes CASSEWIRPVYEQYF.

The chain couples TRBV19 to TRBJ2-6; no definite D call. CDR3 length: 18 amino acids. V lost 5 bases and J lost 5, with 22 bases in between. Germline values: CDR1 LNHDA, CDR2 SQIVND (reference sequence). The CDR3 DNA sequence: TGTGCCAGTAGTGTATACGTGACATCACAAAGTCGGGCCAACGTCCTGACTTTC. Translating gives CASSVYVTSQSRANVLTF.

V gene TRBV6-1 combines with J gene TRBJ2-7; TRBD2 might be the D (6 bases). Trimming removed 4 bases from V and 4 bases from J, with 14 bases in between. Germline V gives CDR1 MNHNS, CDR2 SASEGT. This CDR3 contains 14 residues. The CDR3 here is CASSAGLQHYEQYF. The CDR3 DNA is TGTGCCAGCAGTGCGGGACTGCAACATTACGAGCAGTACTTC.

The genes are TRBV5-1 and TRBJ2-4; 13 nucleotides line up with TRBD2. Germline CDR1 is SGHRS and CDR2 is YFSETQ. The junction had 8 bases not matched to a gene; V was cut back by 2 bases and J by 9 bases. This CDR3 is 16 amino acids long. As DNA, the CDR3 is TGCGCCAGCAGCTTCGGACTAGCGGGAGACAACGCCATTCAGTACTTC. Translation gives CASSFGLAGDNAIQYF.

The CDR3 loop reads CASMRGDEQFF. The CDR3 DNA is TGTGCCAGCATGCGGGGGGATGAGCAGTTCTTC. V is TRBV27 and J is TRBJ2-1; 8 nucleotides match TRBD2. J was trimmed by 8 bases and V by 7 bases; bases with no gene match: 1. From germline, CDR1 is MNHEY and CDR2 SMNVEV (reference sequence). The CDR3 runs to 11 residues.

The chain recombines TRBV27 with TRBJ2-1; TRBD2 aligns across 8 bases. With V trimmed by 6 bases and J by 7 bases, 8 bases remained unmatched. Germline assignment: CDR1 MNHEY and CDR2 SMNVEV (reference sequence). The CDR3 is 14 residues long. This CDR3 reads CASSITGGGNEQFF. CDR3 nucleotides: TGTGCCAGCAGCATAACCGGGGGGGGGAATGAGCAGTTCTTC.

The genes are TRBV19 and TRBJ2-2, with D unclear. There are 15 residues in the CDR3. From germline, CDR1 is LNHDA and CDR2 SQIVND (reference sequence). Trimming removed 6 bases at V and 6 bases at J, with 17 bases between. CDR3 protein: CASSPTGPQAGELFF. The CDR3 region has the DNA TGTGCCAGTAGCCCCACCGGGCCCCAGGCCGGGGAGCTGTTTTTT.

The J gene is TRBJ2-7, the V gene TRBV28; no firm D call. Trimming removed 6 bases at V and 6 bases at J, with 18 bases between. Germline V gene lookup returns CDR1 MDHEN and CDR2 SYDVKM. The CDR3 is made up of 14 amino acids. The CDR3 nucleotides are TGTGCCAGCAGCGATCGACGGCCCTCGGGCGAGCAGTACTTC. Protein sequence: CASSDRRPSGEQYF.

This rearrangement joins TRBV10-3 to TRBJ1-2, with 9 bases that match TRBD1. In germline, CDR1 is ENHRY, CDR2 SYGVKD. The ends lost 11 bases at V and 2 bases at J; junction bases unmatched: 3. The CDR3 consists of 12 residues. CDR3 sequence: CAAGTGNYGYTF. The CDR3 DNA follows: TGTGCCGCGGGGACAGGGAACTATGGCTACACCTTC.

The chain recombines TRBV19 with TRBJ1-5; D is unresolved. The germline V gene encodes CDR1 LNHDA and CDR2 SQIVND (reference sequence). The CDR3 extends over 14 amino acids. V was cut by 8 bases and J by 0 bases, with 11 bases left in between. The CDR3 region has the DNA TGTGCCAGTGGAGGGCCTTATAGCAATCAGCCCCAGCATTTT. It translates to CASGGPYSNQPQHF.

The V and J genes are TRBV30 and TRBJ2-2; D possibly corresponds to TRBD2 (5 bases). The germline gives CDR1 GTSNPN, CDR2 SVGIG (reference sequence). Trimming pared 4 bases from V and 7 bases from J, leaving 13 bases between. This CDR3 spans 13 amino acids. The chain's CDR3 is CAWNPGNGGELFF. The CDR3 nucleotides read TGTGCCTGGAACCCGGGAAATGGCGGGGAGCTGTTTTTT.

This clone was observed a single time. CDR3 sequence reads: CASRDRYTEAFF. The CDR3 DNA reads as TGTGCCAGCCGGGACAGGTACACTGAAGCTTTCTTT. The genes are TRBV28 and TRBJ1-1, with TRBD1 identical over 8 bases. The length of the CDR3 is 12 residues. V was pared by 8 bases and J by 3 bases, with 2 bases of the junction left unmatched. Germline lookup yields CDR1 MDHEN and CDR2 SYDVKM.

The chain carries TRBV13 and TRBJ2-5; 7 bases agree with TRBD2. V lost 5 bases, J lost 3 bases, and 6 bases stayed unmatched. This CDR3 has 14 residues. Germline V gene data show CDR1 as PRHDT and CDR2 as FYEKMQ (reference sequence). CDR3 coding DNA: TGTGCCAGCAGCAAGCGCGGGAGAAAAGAGACCCAGTACTTC. It translates to CASSKRGRKETQYF.

The chain employs TRBV19 and TRBJ2-2; no firm D call. Trimming removed 2 bases at V and 1 base at J, with 5 bases between. The CDR3 contains 14 residues. The germline gives CDR1 LNHDA, CDR2 SQIVND (reference sequence). For the CDR3, the DNA is TGTGCCAGTAGTATAAACCAGAACACCGGGGAGCTGTTTTTT. Its protein product is CASSINQNTGELFF.

The V call is TRBV9, the J call TRBJ2-7; no clear D. V gave up 4 bases and J gave up 5 bases, with 19 bases separating them. CDR1 and CDR2 (germline): SGDLS, YYNGEE. CDR3 length: 15 amino acids. This CDR3 is CASSPHPGAAHEQYF. The CDR3 bases are TGTGCCAGCAGCCCCCACCCTGGCGCTGCCCACGAGCAGTACTTC.

Of note for this clone: Mismatch with germline at one junction end may stem from a read error. This chain joins TRBV6-6 and TRBJ1-1; 7 nucleotides align to TRBD1. Germline V gene lookup returns CDR1 MNHNY and CDR2 SVGAGI (reference sequence). The CDR3 runs 16 residues. The CDR3 region has the DNA TGTGCCAGCACCAAGGGGCCGGGACAGCTAGTCCCTGAAACTTTCTTT. Protein: CASTKGPGQLVPETFF.

V is TRBV6-1 and J is TRBJ2-1; maybe TRBD1 (7 bases). This CDR3 region has 17 residues. Trimming took off 2 bases at V and 1 base at J, with 15 bases between the two ends. The germline V gene encodes CDR1 MNHNS and CDR2 SASEGT. This chain's CDR3 is CASSEWDSGGSYNEQFF. For the CDR3, the DNA is TGTGCCAGCAGTGAATGGGACAGCGGAGGGTCCTACAATGAGCAGTTCTTC.